This TCR beta chain was identified in a study of CD8+CD57+ T cells in acquired aplastic anemia. The sequenced patients had an expansion of CD8+CD57+ cells seen by flow cytometry. TCR beta VDJ and CDR3 profiles were obtained from a genomic DNA template. From the reads, TCRdb called clonotypes with MiXCR, one entry per CDR3 protein. The data show fewer than 200,000 distinct CDR3 sequences, under 55% seen once. Germline CDR1 SGHRS, CDR2 YFSETQ. The CDR3 is made up of 13 amino acids. Trimming shortened V by 7 bases and J by 8 bases, and 18 bases separated the two germline ends. This TCR came from a human donor with aplastic anemia. Sequences were obtained from sorted CD4+, CD8+, or CD8+CD57+ T cells (not recorded which) from PBMCs. The chain links TRBV5-1 to TRBJ1-2; tentatively, D is TRBD1 (5 bases). The CDR3 DNA reads as TGCGCCAGCTGGGGGGAGGGCGCGGAAGGCTACACCTTC. As protein: CASWGEGAEGYTF.